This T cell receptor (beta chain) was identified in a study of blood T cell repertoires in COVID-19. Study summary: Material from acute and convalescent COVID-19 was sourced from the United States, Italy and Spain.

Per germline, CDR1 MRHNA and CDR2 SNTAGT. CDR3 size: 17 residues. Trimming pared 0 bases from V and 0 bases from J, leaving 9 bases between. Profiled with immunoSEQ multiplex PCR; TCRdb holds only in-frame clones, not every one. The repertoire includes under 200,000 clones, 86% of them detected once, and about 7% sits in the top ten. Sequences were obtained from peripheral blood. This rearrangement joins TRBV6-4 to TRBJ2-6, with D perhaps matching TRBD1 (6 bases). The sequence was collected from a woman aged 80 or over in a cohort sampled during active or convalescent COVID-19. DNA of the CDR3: TGTGCCAGCAGTGACTCAGGGGACAACTCTGGGGCCAACGTCCTGACTTTC. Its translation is CASSDSGDNSGANVLTF.